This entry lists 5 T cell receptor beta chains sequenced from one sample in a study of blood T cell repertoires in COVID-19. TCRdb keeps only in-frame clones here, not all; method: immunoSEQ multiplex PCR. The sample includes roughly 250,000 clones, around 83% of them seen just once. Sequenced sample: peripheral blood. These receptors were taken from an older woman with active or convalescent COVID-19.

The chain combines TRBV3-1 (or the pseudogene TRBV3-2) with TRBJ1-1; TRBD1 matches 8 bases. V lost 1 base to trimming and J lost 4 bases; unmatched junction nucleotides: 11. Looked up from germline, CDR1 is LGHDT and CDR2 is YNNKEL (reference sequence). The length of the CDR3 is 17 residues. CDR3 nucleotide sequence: TGTGCCAGCAGCCAAGTGGGCAGGGGGCGATGGGGCACTGAAGCTTTCTTT. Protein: CASSQVGRGRWGTEAFF.

The CDR3 reads CASSPVSDRTTLSGANVLTF. DNA for the CDR3: TGTGCCAGCTCGCCCGTAAGTGACAGAACCACACTCTCTGGGGCCAACGTCCTGACTTTC. The gene calls are TRBV18 and TRBJ2-6, with D possibly TRBD1 on 5 matching bases. V lost 6 bases to trimming and J lost 0 bases, with 24 bases between them. Germline V gives CDR1 KGHSH, CDR2 LQKENI. This CDR3 comprises 20 residues.

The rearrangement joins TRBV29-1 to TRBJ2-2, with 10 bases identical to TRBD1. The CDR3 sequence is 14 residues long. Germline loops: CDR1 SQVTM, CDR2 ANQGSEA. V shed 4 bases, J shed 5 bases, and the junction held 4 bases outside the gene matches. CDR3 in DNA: TGCAGCGTTGCCGGGACAGGGGAGACCGGGGAGCTGTTTTTT. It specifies CSVAGTGETGELFF.

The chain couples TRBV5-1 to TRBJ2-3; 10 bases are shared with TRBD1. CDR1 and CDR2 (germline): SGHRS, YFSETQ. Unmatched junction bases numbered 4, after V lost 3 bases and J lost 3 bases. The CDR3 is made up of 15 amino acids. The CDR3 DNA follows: TGCGCCAGCAGCTCAAGGACAGGGGGGACAGATACGCAGTATTTT. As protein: CASSSRTGGTDTQYF.

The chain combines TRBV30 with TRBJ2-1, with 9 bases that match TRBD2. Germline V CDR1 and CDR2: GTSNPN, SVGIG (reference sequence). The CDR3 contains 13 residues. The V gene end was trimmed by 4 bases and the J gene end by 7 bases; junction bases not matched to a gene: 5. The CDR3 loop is CAWTNSGGNEQFF. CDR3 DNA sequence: TGTGCCTGGACTAACAGCGGGGGGAATGAGCAGTTCTTC.